This T cell receptor beta chain was sequenced for a study of blood T cell repertoires in COVID-19. Assay: immunoSEQ multiplex PCR; the TCRdb copy retains only in-frame clones and omits some. This sample has 350,000 or so clones, with over 85% found just once. CDR3 length equals 12 residues. The V and J ends lost 2 bases and 4 bases respectively, with 6 bases between them. Germline V gene sequence: CDR1 MNHNS, CDR2 SASEGT. The chain employs TRBV6-1 and TRBJ2-7; D call uncertain. The clonotype comes from a woman in her sixties or seventies with COVID-19, enrolled during active disease. The specimen was peripheral blood. CDR3 sequence reads: CASSESRYEQYF. CDR3 bases: TGTGCCAGCAGTGAAAGTCGGTACGAGCAGTACTTC.